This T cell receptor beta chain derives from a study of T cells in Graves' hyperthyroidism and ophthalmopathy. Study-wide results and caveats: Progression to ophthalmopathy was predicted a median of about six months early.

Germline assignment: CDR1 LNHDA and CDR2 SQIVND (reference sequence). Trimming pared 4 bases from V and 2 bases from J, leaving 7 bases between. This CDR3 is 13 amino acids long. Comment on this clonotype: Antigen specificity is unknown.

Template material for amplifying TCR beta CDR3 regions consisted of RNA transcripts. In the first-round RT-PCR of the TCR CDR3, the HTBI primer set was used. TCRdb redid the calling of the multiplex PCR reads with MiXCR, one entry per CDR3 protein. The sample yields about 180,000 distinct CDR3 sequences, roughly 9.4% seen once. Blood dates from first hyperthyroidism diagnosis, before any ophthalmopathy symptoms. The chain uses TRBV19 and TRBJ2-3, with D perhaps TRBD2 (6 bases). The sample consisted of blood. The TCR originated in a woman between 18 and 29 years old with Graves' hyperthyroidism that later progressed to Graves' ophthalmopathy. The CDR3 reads CASSSGNTDTQYF. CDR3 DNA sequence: TGTGCCAGTAGTAGCGGGAACACAGATACGCAGTATTTT.